This T cell receptor (beta chain) was sequenced for a study of monozygotic twins with inflammatory bowel disease. Someone took an approximately 2.3 ml blood sample from each of the donors. The CDR3 length is 15 residues. CDR1 is SGHVS and CDR2 is FQNEAQ in the germline V gene. The authors made each sample's cDNA in eight separate reactions. TCRdb reanalyzed the 5' RACE reads and collapses them to one entry per CDR3 protein, without DNA. This listing includes about 170,000 distinct CDR3 sequences. This TCR was sampled from a human donor with ulcerative colitis or Crohn's disease, or a healthy co-twin of an affected twin (not recorded which). The material sequenced was blood. This chain links TRBV7-8 with TRBJ2-7; TCRdb's D call of TRBD2 is untestable without DNA. CDR3 amino acids: CASSLVLAGANEQYF.